Below, 32 T cell receptor beta chains from the same sample are listed, as sequenced in a study of Ad26.COV2.S vaccination and SARS-CoV-2 variants. Treatment of the sample: around 19 received Ad26.COV2.S at low or high dose, single or two shots; several received placebo; per-sample allocation not given. The samples date from day 63 after the first vaccine or placebo injection. Generated by immunoSEQ multiplex PCR, the TCRdb table keeps only in-frame clones and is missing some. The sample has some 390,000 clones, over 75% seen once. Sequences were derived from peripheral blood, sampled in a trial of Ad26.COV2.S vaccine versus placebo. The receptors originated from a person between 18 and 59 years old who received the Ad26.COV2.S COVID-19 vaccine or a placebo.

The table lists this clone with a count of one. The V gene is TRBV18, the J gene TRBJ2-3, with 11 bases aligning to TRBD2. In germline, CDR1 is KGHSH, CDR2 LQKENI. This CDR3 contains 16 residues. The ends lost 6 bases at V and 0 bases at J; junction bases unmatched: 5. CDR3 nucleotides: TGTGCCAGCTCGGGGACTAGCGGCCGTAGCACAGATACGCAGTATTTT. Its translation is CASSGTSGRSTDTQYF.

Many counts were recorded for this clone. This chain connects TRBV3-1 (or the pseudogene TRBV3-2) to TRBJ1-2; D possibly corresponds to TRBD1 (6 bases). Trimming pared 1 base from V and 7 bases from J, leaving 10 bases between. Germline V gene sequence: CDR1 LGHDT, CDR2 YNNKEL (reference sequence). The CDR3 extends over 13 amino acids. CDR3 residues: CASSQVAGAGYTF. Written as DNA, the CDR3 is TGTGCCAGCAGCCAAGTGGCAGGGGCTGGCTACACCTTC.

The V gene is TRBV19, the J gene TRBJ2-3; 8 bases are a match to TRBD2. The J segment lost 2 bases and the V segment lost 7 bases, leaving 8 bases of the junction unmatched. The CDR3 consists of 15 residues. The germline CDR1 and CDR2 sequences are LNHDA and SQIVND (reference sequence). DNA of the CDR3: TGTGCCAGTAAAGACCCGGGAGGGTACACAGATACGCAGTATTTT. It codes for CASKDPGGYTDTQYF.

The chain carries TRBV5-1 and TRBJ2-1; 8 bases match TRBD1. The CDR3 consists of 14 residues. In germline, CDR1 is SGHRS, CDR2 YFSETQ. V trimming: 0 bases; J trimming: 9 bases; junction bases outside the gene matches: 5. CDR3 residues: CASSLGQGASEQFF. The CDR3 DNA is TGCGCCAGCAGCTTGGGGCAGGGGGCAAGTGAGCAGTTCTTC.

The CDR3 region is CASSISGEKLFF. The CDR3 DNA reads TGTGCCAGTAGTATATCAGGGGAAAAACTGTTTTTT. This chain uses TRBV19 with TRBJ1-4; D may be TRBD1 (5 bases). V was trimmed by 2 bases and J by 8 bases, leaving 6 bases between them. Germline CDR1 LNHDA, CDR2 SQIVND (reference sequence). The CDR3 spans 12 residues.

CDR3 sequence (DNA): TGTGCCAGCAGCGCGGGACTAGCGGGAGCTGGGGATACGCAGTATTTT. It encodes CASSAGLAGAGDTQYF. The chain carries TRBV9 and TRBJ2-3, with 14 bases matching TRBD2. The CDR3 is made up of 16 amino acids. Germline trimming cut 3 bases from V and 6 bases from J; bases unmatched to any gene: 6. Germline CDR1 and CDR2: SGDLS and YYNGEE. Full variable domain (missing parts from reference TRBV9 and TRBJ2-3): DSGVTQTPKHLITATGQRVTLRCSPRSGDLSVYWYQQSLDQGLQFLIQYYNGEERAKGNILERFSAQQFPDLHSELNLSSLELGDSALYFCASSAGLAGAGDTQYFGPGTRLTVL.

V is TRBV5-4 and J is TRBJ1-4; D is ambiguous. This CDR3 comprises 12 residues. Germline CDR1 SGHNT, CDR2 YYREEE (reference sequence). V was shortened by 0 bases and J by 8 bases, with 5 bases between the two germline ends. This CDR3 is CASSLEREKLFF. The CDR3 nucleotides are TGTGCCAGCAGCTTGGAGAGAGAAAAACTGTTTTTT.

This chain joins TRBV5-1 and TRBJ2-7; D perhaps matches TRBD2 (5 bases). This CDR3 spans 15 amino acids. V gave up 0 bases and J gave up 0 bases, with 10 bases separating them. Germline lookup yields CDR1 SGHRS and CDR2 YFSETQ. CDR3: CASSLEASPSYEQYF. The CDR3 DNA sequence: TGCGCCAGCAGCTTGGAAGCTAGCCCCTCCTACGAGCAGTACTTC.

This chain uses TRBV9 with TRBJ2-1; D possibly corresponds to TRBD2 (6 bases). Germline lookup yields CDR1 SGDLS and CDR2 YYNGEE. Trimming pared 2 bases from V and 3 bases from J, leaving 12 bases between. CDR3 length: 15 residues. The CDR3 coding sequence is TGTGCCAGCAGCGTTGGTAGCGGCTACTACAATGAGCAGTTCTTC. It is translated as CASSVGSGYYNEQFF.

The chain joins TRBV28 to TRBJ1-1; D is ambiguous. Germline CDR1 MDHEN, CDR2 SYDVKM. V lost 7 bases and J 0 bases, leaving 9 bases between the germline ends. There are 13 residues in the CDR3. CDR3 DNA: TGTGCCAGCACCGTAGGGTTGAACACTGAAGCTTTCTTT. This sequence encodes CASTVGLNTEAFF.

The rearrangement uses TRBV28 and TRBJ2-7, with a possible D match to TRBD1 (5 bases). This CDR3 contains 13 residues. Germline CDR1 and CDR2: MDHEN and SYDVKM. The V end was cut by 6 bases, the J end by 3 bases, with 12 bases between. The CDR3 protein is CASRKITGYEQYF. CDR3 bases: TGTGCCAGCAGAAAGATAACAGGCTACGAGCAGTACTTC.

The V gene is TRBV28, the J gene TRBJ1-3, with TRBD1 matching over 8 bases. CDR3 size: 15 residues. The germline V gene has CDR1 MDHEN and CDR2 SYDVKM. V was clipped by 4 bases and J by 8 bases; unmatched bases: 10. The CDR3: CASSSYRGASDTIYF. CDR3 coding DNA: TGTGCCAGCAGTTCCTACAGGGGGGCCTCGGACACCATATATTTT.

The rearrangement joins TRBV28 to TRBJ1-5, with D unclear. This CDR3 has 11 amino acids. V was pared by 5 bases and J by 6 bases, with 5 bases between. Germline V lookup: CDR1 MDHEN, CDR2 SYDVKM. The CDR3 nucleotides are TGTGCCAGCAGTAGCCCTCAGCCCCAGCATTTT. Its translation is CASSSPQPQHF.

V is TRBV2 and J is TRBJ1-6; 8 positions agree with TRBD1. The CDR3 covers 14 residues. Germline CDR1 is SNHLY and CDR2 is FYNNEI. The junction had 7 bases not matched to a gene; V was cut back by 8 bases and J by 7 bases. The CDR3 bases are TGTGCCAGCTCCTGGACAGGGCGAAATTCACCCCTCCACTTT. It codes for CASSWTGRNSPLHF.

The J gene is TRBJ2-1, the V gene TRBV15, with a possible D match to TRBD2 (6 bases). CDR1 and CDR2 from the germline V gene are LNHNV and YYDKDF (reference sequence). CDR3 length: 17 residues. Between the trimmed V and J ends, which lost 3 bases and 7 bases, there was a span of 22 bases. CDR3 residues: CATSSFWGSTRGNEQFF. For the CDR3, the DNA is TGTGCCACCAGCAGCTTTTGGGGGTCCACGCGGGGAAATGAGCAGTTCTTC.

The chain employs TRBV24-1 and TRBJ2-1, with no clear D. The CDR3 consists of 16 residues. Germline V gene data show CDR1 as KGHDR and CDR2 as SFDVKD. The V and J ends lost 6 bases and 4 bases respectively, with 18 bases between them. The CDR3 bases are TGTGCCACCAGTCCTTCGGATGCCAAAGCTTACAATGAGCAGTTCTTC. It is translated as CATSPSDAKAYNEQFF.

This chain joins TRBV30 and TRBJ2-7; TRBD1 agrees at 8 bases. The germline gives CDR1 GTSNPN, CDR2 SVGIG (reference sequence). V dropped 2 bases and J dropped 3; count of bases not matched to a gene: 6. The length of the CDR3 is 14 residues. The CDR3 protein is CAWSPPGGYYEQYF. The CDR3 DNA follows: TGTGCCTGGAGTCCGCCAGGGGGCTACTACGAGCAGTACTTC.

V and J are TRBV9 and TRBJ1-2; 7 nucleotides align to TRBD1. CDR1 and CDR2 (germline): SGDLS, YYNGEE. The V segment lost 3 bases and the J segment 8 bases; nucleotides outside the gene matches: 10. The CDR3 is 14 amino acids. The CDR3 DNA sequence: TGTGCCAGCAGCGCAACGGACAGGTCCGTCGGCTACACCTTC. Encoded protein: CASSATDRSVGYTF.

This chain links TRBV14 with TRBJ1-2; D gene uncertain. The ends were cut back, 2 bases at V and 2 bases at J, with 3 bases in the middle. CDR1 is SGHDN, CDR2 FVKESK, per germline. CDR3 length: 12 residues. The CDR3: CASSQQNYGYTF. In nucleotides, the CDR3 is TGTGCCAGCAGCCAACAGAACTATGGCTACACCTTC.

The chain has TRBV7-3 and TRBJ2-7, with D unresolved. Germline-derived CDR1 and CDR2 are SGHTA and FQGTGA. V was clipped by 8 bases and J by 2 bases, with 7 bases between them. The CDR3 covers 11 residues. The CDR3, as DNA: TGTGCCAGCTTCGCGCCCTACGAGCAGTACTTC. Translation: CASFAPYEQYF.

The rearrangement joins TRBV7-9 to TRBJ1-2, with TRBD1 matching over 7 bases. Germline CDR1 reads SEHNR; CDR2 reads FQNEAQ (reference sequence). The V segment lost 1 base and the J segment 8 bases; nucleotides outside the gene matches: 7. The CDR3 totals 14 residues. Written as DNA, the CDR3 is TGTGCCAGCAGCTTAGTGGGACAGCTTGAAGGCTACACCTTC. This sequence encodes CASSLVGQLEGYTF.

The rearrangement links TRBV7-8 to TRBJ1-5; D remains ambiguous. CDR1 SGHVS and CDR2 FQNEAQ come from the germline V gene. This CDR3 has 12 residues. Trimming stripped 1 base from V and 4 bases from J, with 2 bases between. The CDR3 DNA sequence: TGTGCCAGCAGCTTAGTAAATCAGCCCCAGCATTTT. Its translation: CASSLVNQPQHF.

The chain's CDR3 is CASSFRHGNEQFF. DNA for the CDR3: TGTGCCAGCAGTTTCCGGCATGGGAATGAGCAGTTCTTC. The gene calls are TRBV27 and TRBJ2-1, with D unclear. CDR1 MNHEY and CDR2 SMNVEV come from the germline V gene (reference sequence). CDR3 length: 13 amino acids. V lost 3 bases and J lost 7, with 10 bases in between.

This clone was seen a few times. The genes are TRBV3-1 (or the pseudogene TRBV3-2) and TRBJ2-2, with 10 bases lining up with TRBD1. Germline values: CDR1 LGHDT, CDR2 YNNKEL (reference sequence). The V gene end was trimmed by 5 bases and the J gene end by 4 bases; junction bases not matched to a gene: 7. The length of the CDR3 is 16 residues. For the CDR3, the DNA is TGTGCCAGCAGCGTACGACAGGGGGCAGGCACCGGGGAGCTGTTTTTT. Amino acid sequence: CASSVRQGAGTGELFF.

This chain joins TRBV9 and TRBJ1-1; possibly TRBD1 for D (6 bases). The length of the CDR3 is 16 residues. The germline V gene encodes CDR1 SGDLS and CDR2 YYNGEE. Trimming took off 4 bases at V and 0 bases at J, with 16 bases between the two ends. The CDR3 here is CASSPGTSNMNTEAFF. CDR3 nucleotide sequence: TGTGCCAGCAGCCCCGGGACATCGAATATGAACACTGAAGCTTTCTTT. Variable domain in full (rest from reference TRBV9 and TRBJ1-1): DSGVTQTPKHLITATGQRVTLRCSPRSGDLSVYWYQQSLDQGLQFLIQYYNGEERAKGNILERFSAQQFPDLHSELNLSSLELGDSALYFCASSPGTSNMNTEAFFGQGTRLTVV.

As for this clone: The junction shows a germline mismatch at one end, possibly a read error. The chain combines TRBV7-7 with TRBJ2-1; TRBD2 agrees at 8 bases. The germline gives CDR1 SSHAT, CDR2 FNYEAQ (reference sequence). The length of the CDR3 is 17 residues. The CDR3, as DNA: TGTGCTAGCAGCTTAGAGGACGGCCTAGCGGGCTACAATGAGCAGTTCTTC. Translation gives CASSLEDGLAGYNEQFF.

The CDR3 DNA reads TGTGCACCGGGACAGGAAGCAACTAATGAAAAACTGTTTTTT. Its protein is CAPGQEATNEKLFF. V is TRBV6-5 and J is TRBJ1-4; TRBD1 matches 8 bases. Per germline, CDR1 MNHEY and CDR2 SVGAGI. This CDR3 is built from 14 residues.

The chain links TRBV7-2 to TRBJ2-2; D unclear. Deletions cut 5 bases from V and 6 bases from J, with 13 bases between. The CDR3 loop spans 14 amino acids. In germline, CDR1 is SGHTA, CDR2 FQGNSA. CDR3 loop: CASSPVFRPGELFF. CDR3 DNA: TGTGCCAGCAGCCCAGTTTTCCGCCCCGGGGAGCTGTTTTTT.

The V and J genes are TRBV20-1 and TRBJ2-7, with D unclear. Germline CDR1 is DFQATT and CDR2 is SNEGSKA (reference sequence). Trimming took 3 bases from V and 6 from J, leaving 9 bases between them. The CDR3 contains 11 residues. CDR3 protein: CSASPGPEQYF. The CDR3 DNA reads TGCAGTGCTAGTCCGGGCCCCGAGCAGTACTTC.

The genes are TRBV18 and TRBJ2-7; D is ambiguous. The ends were cut back, 2 bases at V and 5 bases at J, with 19 bases in the middle. Germline CDR1 and CDR2: KGHSH and LQKENI. The CDR3 has 16 amino acids. As DNA, the CDR3 is TGTGCCAGCTCACCAACCTCGGCACAGTCGCGGCACGAGCAGTACTTC. Its translation: CASSPTSAQSRHEQYF.

The chain uses TRBV5-1 and TRBJ2-1, with 13 bases fitting TRBD2. This CDR3 is built from 16 residues. Germline CDR1 is SGHRS and CDR2 is YFSETQ. The trim removed 1 base at V and 8 bases at J, leaving 6 bases unmatched. For the CDR3, the DNA is TGCGCCAGCAGCTTGCTGGGACTAGCGGGATGGGATGAGCAGTTCTTC. This translates into CASSLLGLAGWDEQFF.

V gene TRBV5-1 combines with J gene TRBJ2-5, with TRBD2 matching over 7 bases. Germline CDR1 is SGHRS and CDR2 is YFSETQ. With 0 bases clipped from V and 2 bases from J, the junction kept 7 bases outside the gene matches. This CDR3 is built from 16 residues. CDR3 sequence: CASSLGPGGIQETQYF. DNA of the CDR3: TGCGCCAGCAGCTTGGGCCCCGGGGGGATTCAAGAGACCCAGTACTTC.